The 18 T cell receptor beta chains listed next were all sequenced from one sample in a study of control samples from healthy donors and cancer patients. TCRdb keeps only in-frame clones here, not all; method: immunoSEQ multiplex PCR. The table includes some 34,000 clones, 85% to 95% detected once. Material for sequencing was PBMCs. These receptors originate from a man between 40 and 49 years old with colorectal cancer.

CDR3 protein: CASSQGTSGGAHETQYF. The CDR3 DNA is TGCGCCAGCAGCCAGGGGACTAGCGGGGGGGCCCATGAGACCCAGTACTTC. The chain couples TRBV4-3 to TRBJ2-5, with 16 nucleotides matching TRBD2. Germline V gene lookup returns CDR1 LGHNA and CDR2 YSLEER. V dropped 3 bases and J dropped 5; count of bases not matched to a gene: 6. The CDR3 spans 17 residues.

The J gene is TRBJ1-5, the V gene TRBV5-8; D remains ambiguous. The CDR3 runs 14 residues. V lost 3 bases and J lost 0, with 7 bases in between. Per the germline V gene, CDR1 is SGHTS and CDR2 is YDEGEE. CDR3 in amino acids: CASSSGYSNQPQHF. The CDR3 nucleotides read TGTGCCAGCAGCTCGGGGTATAGCAATCAGCCCCAGCATTTT.

The chain joins TRBV24-1 to TRBJ2-7, with D uncertain. V was cut by 10 bases and J by 2 bases, with 5 bases left in between. The CDR3 is made up of 10 amino acids. The germline V gene encodes CDR1 KGHDR and CDR2 SFDVKD. The CDR3 nucleotides are TGTGCCACGAGTACCTACGAGCAGTACTTC. Residues: CATSTYEQYF.

The genes are TRBV5-1 and TRBJ2-7; TRBD1 matches at 10 bases. Germline V gene data show CDR1 as SGHRS and CDR2 as YFSETQ. The junction had 4 bases not matched to a gene; V was cut back by 4 bases and J by 6 bases. The CDR3 covers 13 residues. CDR3 DNA: TGCGCCAGCAGCCCCCGGACAGGGGGCGAGCAGTACTTC. Residues: CASSPRTGGEQYF.

This chain uses TRBV10-2 with TRBJ2-7; 8 bases match TRBD2. CDR1 is WSHSY and CDR2 is SAAADI in the germline V gene. The CDR3 runs 13 residues. J lost 6 bases, V lost 6 bases, and 7 bases had no gene match. This CDR3 reads CASRAGGFSEQYF. Written as DNA, the CDR3 is TGCGCCAGCAGGGCGGGAGGTTTTTCCGAGCAGTACTTC.

This chain uses TRBV5-1 with TRBJ1-1, with a tentative D call TRBD1 (6 bases). V dropped 4 bases and J dropped 4 bases, with 20 bases sitting between them. CDR3 length: 16 residues. CDR1 is SGHRS and CDR2 is YFSETQ in the germline V gene. Written as DNA, the CDR3 is TGCGCCAGCAGCCCCTGGGCAGGGGATTCCCTCACTGAAGCTTTCTTT. This sequence encodes CASSPWAGDSLTEAFF. Looking up the rest from reference TRBV5-1 and TRBJ1-1 gives the full variable domain: KAGVTQTPRYLIKTRGQQVTLSCSPISGHRSVSWYQQTPGQGLQFLFEYFSETQRNKGNFPGRFSGRQFSNSRSEMNVSTLELGDSALYLCASSPWAGDSLTEAFFGQGTRLTVV.

The chain combines TRBV6-1 with TRBJ2-7, with no clear D. Germline CDR1 is MNHNS and CDR2 is SASEGT. Trimming took off 1 base at V and 4 bases at J, with 17 bases between the two ends. The CDR3 sequence is 16 residues long. The CDR3 DNA reads as TGTGCCAGCAGTGAAGGCGATACGGCCCGTCTATACGAGCAGTACTTC. Amino acids: CASSEGDTARLYEQYF.

The chain's CDR3 is CASSVGGGDEQYF. In DNA, the CDR3 is TGTGCCAGCAGCGTTGGCGGGGGGGACGAGCAGTACTTC. The rearrangement joins TRBV9 to TRBJ2-7, with 9 positions matching TRBD2. The germline CDR1 and CDR2 sequences are SGDLS and YYNGEE. V dropped 2 bases and J dropped 5; count of bases not matched to a gene: 2. The CDR3 covers 13 residues.

The chain recombines TRBV9 with TRBJ1-1, with a possible D match to TRBD1 (6 bases). The CDR3 extends over 16 amino acids. V lost 3 bases and J 1 base, leaving 16 bases between the germline ends. The V gene's germline CDR1 is SGDLS and CDR2 YYNGEE. CDR3 in amino acids: CASSAPPGHENTEAFF. The DNA of the CDR3 is TGTGCCAGCAGCGCCCCACCGGGACACGAGAACACTGAAGCTTTCTTT.

CDR3 region: CASRPTGSTDTQYF. The DNA for the CDR3 is TGTGCCAGCAGGCCTACAGGGAGCACAGATACGCAGTATTTT. The rearrangement joins TRBV6-5 to TRBJ2-3; D possibly corresponds to TRBD1 (6 bases). Germline values: CDR1 MNHEY, CDR2 SVGAGI. Deletions cut 6 bases from V and 0 bases from J, with 10 bases between. The CDR3 sequence is 14 residues long.

The rearrangement links TRBV29-1 to TRBJ2-1; 8 bases align to TRBD2. Germline CDR1 and CDR2: SQVTM and ANQGSEA. J was trimmed by 6 bases and V by 4 bases; bases with no gene match: 11. The CDR3 consists of 15 residues. DNA of the CDR3: TGCAGCGTTGGGCCCACCGGGGGGGTCATCAATGAGCAGTTCTTC. This codes for CSVGPTGGVINEQFF.

V gene TRBV27 combines with J gene TRBJ2-3; 7 nucleotides agree with TRBD1. There are 16 residues in the CDR3. The V gene's germline CDR1 is MNHEY and CDR2 SMNVEV (reference sequence). V was pared by 6 bases and J by 0 bases, with 9 bases of the junction left unmatched. CDR3 loop: CASSPSATGSTDTQYF. DNA for the CDR3: TGTGCCAGCAGCCCGTCCGCGACAGGGAGCACAGATACGCAGTATTTT.

CDR3 sequence reads: CASSLVGRFSYNEQFF. CDR3 in DNA: TGTGCCAGCAGCTTAGTTGGCAGGTTTTCCTACAATGAGCAGTTCTTC. The V gene is TRBV11-1, the J gene TRBJ2-1; no firm D call. Germline values: CDR1 SGHAT, CDR2 FQDESV (reference sequence). The CDR3 has 16 amino acids. Deletions cut 1 base from V and 1 base from J, with 11 bases between. Full variable domain (missing parts from reference TRBV11-1 and TRBJ2-1): EAEVAQSPRYKITEKSQAVAFWCDPISGHATLYWYRQILGQGPELLVQFQDESVVDDSQLPKDRFSAERLKGVDSTLKIQPAELGDSAMYLCASSLVGRFSYNEQFFGPGTRLTVL.

This chain joins TRBV18 and TRBJ2-2; D remains ambiguous. Germline lookup yields CDR1 KGHSH and CDR2 LQKENI. The CDR3 has 14 residues. With 6 bases removed from V and 2 bases from J, the gap between germline ends came to 10 bases. This CDR3 is CASSPKDNTGELFF. In DNA form, the CDR3 reads TGTGCCAGCTCGCCTAAGGATAACACCGGGGAGCTGTTTTTT.

The rearrangement joins TRBV15 to TRBJ1-2, with TRBD1 as a possible D gene (6 bases). This CDR3 has 15 amino acids. Germline CDR1 is LNHNV and CDR2 is YYDKDF (reference sequence). Between the trimmed V and J ends, which lost 3 bases and 2 bases, there was a span of 13 bases. CDR3: CATSSGGHPNYGYTF. The CDR3 bases are TGTGCCACCAGCAGCGGGGGACATCCGAACTATGGCTACACCTTC.

The genes are TRBV15 and TRBJ1-3; D is perhaps TRBD1 (5 bases). This CDR3 comprises 14 residues. Looked up from germline, CDR1 is LNHNV and CDR2 is YYDKDF (reference sequence). The V gene lost 8 bases and the J gene lost 1 base, with 12 bases spanning the gap. The CDR3 reads CATRWQGSGNTIYF. CDR3 sequence (DNA): TGTGCCACCCGCTGGCAGGGATCTGGAAACACCATATATTTT.

The chain employs TRBV5-6 and TRBJ1-1; D is unclear. Germline lookup yields CDR1 SGHDT and CDR2 YYEEEE. The CDR3 is 13 residues long. The V end was cut by 6 bases, the J end by 3 bases, with 12 bases between. The CDR3 DNA sequence: TGTGCCAGCAACCTGTGGAGGGACACTGAAGCTTTCTTT. This gives the protein CASNLWRDTEAFF.

The CDR3, as DNA: TGTGCCAGCAGCTTGGCGGGGGAGAACTATGGCTACACCTTC. Amino acid sequence: CASSLAGENYGYTF. The chain has TRBV5-4 and TRBJ1-2; TRBD1 might be the D (5 bases). The CDR3 is 14 amino acids. Germline V gene lookup returns CDR1 SGHNT and CDR2 YYREEE (reference sequence). The V end lost 0 bases, the J end lost 2 bases, and 8 bases lay between the germline ends.